This T cell receptor (beta chain) is drawn from a study of CD8 T cell repertoires and HIV-1 epitope variants. In the study overall: IL-2, IL-7 and IL-15 were added on days 3 and 7 of approximately ten-day cultures.

A word on this clone: Its target is not known.

Survey-depth immunoSEQ sequencing covered TCR beta CDR3 regions. The method was immunoSEQ multiplex PCR; TCRdb's version includes in-frame clones alone and lacks a portion of them. The sample lists some 5,500 clones, 65% to 75% occurring once. This receptor was taken from a male donor with HIV. The sequenced material came from cultured CD8+ T cells derived from PBMCs.

The CDR3 DNA is TGTGCCAGTAGTATCGACTTAACTAGCGGGGTATACGAGCAGTACTTC. Its protein is CASSIDLTSGVYEQYF. V gene TRBV19 combines with J gene TRBJ2-7; 10 bases are shared with TRBD2. J lost 4 bases, V lost 3 bases, and 9 bases had no gene match. CDR1 is LNHDA, CDR2 SQIVND, per germline (reference sequence). The CDR3 runs to 16 residues.